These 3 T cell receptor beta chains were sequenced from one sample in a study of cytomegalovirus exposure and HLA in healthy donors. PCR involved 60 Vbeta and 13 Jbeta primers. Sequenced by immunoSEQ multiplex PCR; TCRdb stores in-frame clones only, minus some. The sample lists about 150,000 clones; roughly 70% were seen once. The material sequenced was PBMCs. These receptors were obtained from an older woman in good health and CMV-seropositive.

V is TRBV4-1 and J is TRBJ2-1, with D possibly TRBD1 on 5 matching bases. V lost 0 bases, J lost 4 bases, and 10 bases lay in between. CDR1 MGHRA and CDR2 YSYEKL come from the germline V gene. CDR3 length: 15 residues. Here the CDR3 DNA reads TGCGCCAGCAGCCAAGAAGGTAGACAGTACAATGAGCAGTTCTTC. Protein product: CASSQEGRQYNEQFF.

CDR3 coding DNA: TGTGCCAGCAGCCCGACAGCTAACTATGGCTACACCTTC. Encoded protein: CASSPTANYGYTF. V and J are TRBV7-2 and TRBJ1-2; tentative D call: TRBD1 (5 bases). Trimming pared 5 bases from V and 0 bases from J, leaving 7 bases between. Germline CDR1 SGHTA, CDR2 FQGNSA. The CDR3 has 13 residues.

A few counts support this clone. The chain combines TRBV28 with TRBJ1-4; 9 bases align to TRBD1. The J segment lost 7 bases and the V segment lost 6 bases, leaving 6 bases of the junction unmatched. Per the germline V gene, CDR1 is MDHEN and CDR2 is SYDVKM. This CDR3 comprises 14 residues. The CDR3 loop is CASRPTGGGEKLFF. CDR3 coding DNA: TGTGCCAGCAGACCAACAGGGGGCGGTGAAAAACTGTTTTTT.